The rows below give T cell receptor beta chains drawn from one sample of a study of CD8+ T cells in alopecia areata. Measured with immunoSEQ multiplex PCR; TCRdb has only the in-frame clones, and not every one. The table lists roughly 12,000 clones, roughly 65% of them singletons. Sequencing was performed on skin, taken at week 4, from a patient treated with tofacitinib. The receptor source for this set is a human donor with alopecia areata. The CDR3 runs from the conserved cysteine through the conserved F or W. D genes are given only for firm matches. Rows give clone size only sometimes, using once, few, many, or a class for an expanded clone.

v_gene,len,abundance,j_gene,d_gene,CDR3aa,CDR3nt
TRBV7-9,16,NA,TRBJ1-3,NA,CASSLLGGSAGNTIYF,TGTGCCAGCAGCTTACTAGGGGGAAGTGCTGGAAACACCATATATTTT
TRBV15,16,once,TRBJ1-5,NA,CATSRRSRSENQPQHF,TGTGCCACCAGCAGGAGGTCCCGCAGCGAGAATCAGCCCCAGCATTTT
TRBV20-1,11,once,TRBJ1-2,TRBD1,CSARDRGGYTF,TGCAGTGCTAGGGACAGGGGTGGCTACACCTTC
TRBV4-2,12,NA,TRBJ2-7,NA,CASSQERDTQYF,TGTGCCAGCAGCCAAGAGCGGGATACGCAGTACTTC
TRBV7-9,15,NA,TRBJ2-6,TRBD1,CASSLTGAGANVLTF,TGTGCCAGCAGCTTGACAGGGGCTGGGGCCAACGTCCTGACTTTC
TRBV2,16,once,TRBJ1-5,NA,CASRNGGSSSNQPQHF,TGTGCCAGCAGAAACGGGGGCAGTAGCAGCAATCAGCCCCAGCATTTT
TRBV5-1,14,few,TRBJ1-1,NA,CASSLSGVNTEAFF,TGCGCCAGCAGCTTGTCGGGGGTGAATACTGAAGCTTTCTTT
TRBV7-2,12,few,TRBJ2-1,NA,CASSLGAVGQFF,TGTGCCAGCAGCTTAGGGGCCGTTGGGCAGTTCTTC
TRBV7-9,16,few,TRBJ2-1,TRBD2,CASSPQGLAGSNEQFF,TGTGCCAGCAGCCCCCAAGGGCTAGCGGGTTCCAATGAGCAGTTCTTC
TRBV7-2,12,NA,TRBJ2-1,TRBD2,CASSSRGDEQFF,TGTGCCAGCAGCTCTCGGGGGGATGAGCAGTTCTTC
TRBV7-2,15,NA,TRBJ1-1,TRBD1,CASSLRGTGHTEAFF,TGTGCCAGCAGCTTAAGGGGGACAGGGCACACTGAAGCTTTCTTT
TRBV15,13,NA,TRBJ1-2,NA,CATSRDQGFGYTF,TGTGCCACCAGCAGAGACCAGGGTTTTGGCTACACCTTC
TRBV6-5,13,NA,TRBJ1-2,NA,CATSEGSYYGYTF,TGTGCCACTAGCGAGGGTTCCTACTATGGCTACACCTTC
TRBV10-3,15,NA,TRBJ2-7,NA,CAISGKDSTAYEQYF,TGTGCCATCAGTGGAAAAGACTCCACAGCCTACGAGCAGTACTTC
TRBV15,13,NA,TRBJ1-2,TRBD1,CATSGGQGYGYTF,TGTGCCACCAGCGGGGGACAGGGATATGGCTACACCTTC
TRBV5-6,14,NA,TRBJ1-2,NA,CASSLGTGLYGYTF,TGTGCCAGCAGTTTGGGGACGGGCCTCTATGGCTACACCTTC
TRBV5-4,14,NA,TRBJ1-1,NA,CASSSSGSSTEAFF,TGTGCCAGCAGTTCCTCCGGGAGTAGCACTGAAGCTTTCTTT
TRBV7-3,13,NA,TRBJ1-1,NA,CASSGDRYTEAFF,TGTGCCAGCAGCGGCGACAGGTACACTGAAGCTTTCTTT
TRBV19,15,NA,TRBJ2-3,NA,CASSIGPAPTDTQYF,TGTGCCAGTAGTATTGGGCCAGCACCCACAGATACGCAGTATTTT
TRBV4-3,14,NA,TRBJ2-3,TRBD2,CASSGGGFTDTQYF,TGCGCCAGCAGTGGCGGGGGGTTCACAGATACGCAGTATTTT
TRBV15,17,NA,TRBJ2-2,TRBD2,CATSRDLAGVYTGELFF,TGTGCCACCAGCAGAGATCTAGCGGGGGTATACACCGGGGAGCTGTTTTTT
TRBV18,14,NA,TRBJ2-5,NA,CASSPPHGQETQYF,TGTGCCAGCTCACCACCGCACGGGCAAGAGACCCAGTACTTC
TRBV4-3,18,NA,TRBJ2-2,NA,CASSQGVGKKIPTGELFF,TGCGCCAGCAGCCAAGGTGTAGGCAAGAAAATCCCAACCGGGGAGCTGTTTTTT
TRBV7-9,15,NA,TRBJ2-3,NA,CASSPKGVGTDTQYF,TGTGCCAGCAGCCCGAAGGGGGTCGGGACAGATACGCAGTATTTT
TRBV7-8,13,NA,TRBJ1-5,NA,CASSFGVNQPQHF,TGTGCCAGCAGCTTTGGGGTCAATCAGCCCCAGCATTTT
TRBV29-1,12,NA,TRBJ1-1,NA,CSVVPQGSEAFF,TGCAGCGTTGTTCCCCAGGGCTCTGAAGCTTTCTTT
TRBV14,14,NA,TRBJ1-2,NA,CASSQGLGFYGYTF,TGTGCCAGCAGCCAAGGGTTAGGGTTCTATGGCTACACCTTC
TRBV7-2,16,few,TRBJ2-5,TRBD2,CASSQMTSGGEETQYF,TGTGCCAGCAGCCAAATGACTAGCGGGGGGGAGGAGACCCAGTACTTC
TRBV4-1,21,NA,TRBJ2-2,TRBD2,CASSHGTLGLAGGLGTGELFF,TGCGCCAGCAGCCATGGGACGCTGGGACTAGCGGGGGGGCTAGGCACCGGGGAGCTGTTTTTT
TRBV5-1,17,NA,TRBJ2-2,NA,CASSLGYSGRKIGELFF,TGCGCCAGCAGCTTGGGATATAGCGGAAGAAAGATCGGGGAGCTGTTTTTT
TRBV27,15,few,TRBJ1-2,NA,CASSFSFRTEDGYTF,TGTGCCAGCAGTTTCAGCTTCCGGACAGAGGATGGCTACACCTTC
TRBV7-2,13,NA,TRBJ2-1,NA,CASSLGPHNEQFF,TGTGCCAGCAGCTTGGGCCCCCACAATGAGCAGTTCTTC
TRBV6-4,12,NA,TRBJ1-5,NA,CASRPSNQPQHF,TGTGCCAGCAGACCGTCAAATCAGCCCCAGCATTTT
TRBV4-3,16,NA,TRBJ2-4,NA,CASIVLGQIAKNIQYF,TGCGCCAGCATCGTACTCGGCCAGATAGCCAAAAACATTCAGTACTTC
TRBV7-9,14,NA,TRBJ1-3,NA,CASSLDRGGNTIYF,TGTGCCAGCAGCTTAGACCGGGGTGGAAACACCATATATTTT
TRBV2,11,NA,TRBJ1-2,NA,CAINENYGYTF,TGTGCCATCAATGAAAACTATGGCTACACCTTC
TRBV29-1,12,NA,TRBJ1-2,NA,CSVGSQSYGYTF,TGCAGCGTGGGATCACAGAGCTATGGCTACACCTTC
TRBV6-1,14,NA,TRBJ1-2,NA,CASSEAGQRIDYTF,TGTGCCAGCAGTGAAGCTGGCCAGCGTATAGACTACACCTTC
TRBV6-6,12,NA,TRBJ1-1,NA,CASSYSNTEAFF,TGTGCCAGCAGTTACTCGAACACTGAAGCTTTCTTT
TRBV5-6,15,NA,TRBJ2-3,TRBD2,CASSPGLARRDTQYF,TGTGCCAGCAGCCCGGGACTAGCCCGCCGGGATACGCAGTATTTT
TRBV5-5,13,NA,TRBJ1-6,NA,CASSLVGDSPLHF,TGTGCCAGCAGCTTGGTTGGGGATTCACCCCTCCACTTT
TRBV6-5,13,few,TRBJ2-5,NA,CASSRDSPGAQYF,TGTGCCAGCAGTCGGGACTCGCCGGGGGCCCAGTACTTC
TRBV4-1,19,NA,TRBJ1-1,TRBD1,CASSQATFQGDGMNTEAFF,TGCGCCAGCAGCCAAGCCACCTTCCAGGGGGATGGCATGAACACTGAAGCTTTCTTT
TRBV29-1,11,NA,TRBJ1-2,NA,CSPEDRQGYTF,TGCAGCCCCGAGGATCGGCAGGGCTACACCTTC
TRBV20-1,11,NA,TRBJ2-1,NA,CSAPVWERQFF,TGCAGTGCTCCCGTCTGGGAACGGCAGTTCTTC
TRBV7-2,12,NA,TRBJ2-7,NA,CASSLSSYEQYF,TGTGCCAGCAGCTTAAGCTCCTACGAGCAGTACTTC
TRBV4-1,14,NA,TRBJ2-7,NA,CASSQAESSYEQYF,TGCGCCAGCAGCCAAGCAGAAAGCTCCTACGAGCAGTACTTC
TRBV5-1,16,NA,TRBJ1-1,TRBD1,CASSLVEAGGNTEAFF,TGCGCCAGCAGCTTGGTAGAGGCAGGGGGAAACACTGAAGCTTTCTTT